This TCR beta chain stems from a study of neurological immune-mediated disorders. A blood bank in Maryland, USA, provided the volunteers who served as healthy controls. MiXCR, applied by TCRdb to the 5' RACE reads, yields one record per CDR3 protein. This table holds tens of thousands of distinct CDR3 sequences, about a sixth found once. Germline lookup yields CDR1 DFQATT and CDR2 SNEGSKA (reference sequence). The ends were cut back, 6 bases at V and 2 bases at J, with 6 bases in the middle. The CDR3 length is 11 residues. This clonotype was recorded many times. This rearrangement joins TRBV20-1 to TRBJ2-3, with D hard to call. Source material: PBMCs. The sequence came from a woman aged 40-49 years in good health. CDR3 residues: CSAGYTDTQYF. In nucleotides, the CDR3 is TGCAGTGCGGGATACACAGATACGCAGTATTTT.